These T cell receptor beta chains were read from a single sample in a study of response to subunit inactivated influenza vaccine. TCRdb independently ran MiXCR on the RT-PCR reads; one entry per CDR3 protein. The sample has around 850,000 distinct CDR3 sequences; approximately 17% are singletons. Sequencing used PBMCs from blood, obtained around 5 days after vaccination. These receptors all stem from a man aged 50 to 59 who received an inactivated influenza vaccine. Both conserved end residues are part of each CDR3. Fields, in order: V gene, D gene, J gene, clone size, CDR3 protein, CDR3 DNA. A D gene is named only where the DNA matches it firmly. Clone size, where shown, is once, few, many, or a class for clones that have expanded.

TRBV15	NA	TRBJ2-2	few	CATSRGNSNTGELFF	TGTGCCACCAGCAGAGGGAACAGTAACACCGGGGAGCTGTTTTTT
TRBV6-1	TRBD1	TRBJ1-2	NA	CASIGQGIYGYTF	TGTGCCAGCATTGGACAGGGGATTTATGGCTACACCTTC
TRBV7-9	TRBD1	TRBJ2-7	NA	CASSLGTGAYYEQYF	TGTGCCAGCAGCCTCGGGACAGGGGCCTACTACGAGCAGTACTTC
TRBV5-6	NA	TRBJ2-3	few	CASSLLILSTDTQYF	TGTGCCAGCAGCTTGCTCATACTTAGCACAGATACGCAGTATTTT
TRBV11-1	TRBD1	TRBJ2-7	few	CASSSARMGDSGSYEQYF	TGTGCCAGCAGCTCGGCGAGGATGGGGGACAGCGGATCCTACGAGCAGTACTTC
TRBV7-6	NA	TRBJ1-1	NA	CASSLEAPGEAGAEAFF	TGTGCCAGCAGCTTAGAAGCTCCGGGGGAGGCTGGCGCTGAAGCTTTCTTT
TRBV28	TRBD2	TRBJ2-1	NA	CASSRGGVINEQFF	TGTGCCAGCAGCCGGGGGGGGGTCATCAATGAGCAGTTCTTC
TRBV5-1	NA	TRBJ1-1	few	CASSFGSTLDSTEAFF	TGCGCCAGCAGCTTTGGTTCAACCTTGGATTCCACTGAAGCTTTCTTT
TRBV2	NA	TRBJ2-5	few	CASTESRVPETQYF	TGTGCCAGCACTGAGAGCAGGGTCCCAGAGACCCAGTACTTC
TRBV12-3/TRBV12-4	NA	TRBJ1-6	few	CASSLGEGRNSPLHF	TGTGCCAGCTCCCTAGGGGAGGGGCGAAATTCACCCCTCCACTTT
TRBV20-1	NA	TRBJ2-5	few	CSARSWAGYQETQYF	TGCAGTGCTAGATCATGGGCGGGCTACCAAGAGACCCAGTACTTC
TRBV28	TRBD2	TRBJ2-1	NA	CASKNPGLAGNEQFF	TGTGCCAGCAAGAACCCGGGACTAGCTGGCAATGAGCAGTTCTTC
TRBV5-1	TRBD2	TRBJ2-1	few	CASSLETSGSYNEQFF	TGCGCCAGCAGCTTGGAAACTAGCGGGTCCTACAATGAGCAGTTCTTC
TRBV25-1	NA	TRBJ2-1	NA	CASSDPSPGGYNEQFF	TGTGCCAGCAGTGACCCATCACCAGGGGGGTACAATGAGCAGTTCTTC
TRBV12-3/TRBV12-4	TRBD1	TRBJ1-2	few	CASSAGQGRGYTF	TGTGCCAGCAGTGCCGGACAGGGCCGGGGCTACACCTTC
TRBV3-1	NA	TRBJ2-7	NA	CASSQANFEQYF	TGTGCCAGCAGCCAAGCGAATTTCGAGCAGTACTTC
TRBV16	NA	TRBJ2-5	NA	CASSQWTDQETQYF	TGTGCCAGCAGCCAATGGACGGACCAAGAGACCCAGTACTTC
TRBV5-1	NA	TRBJ1-1	few	CASKPQGGEAFF	TGCGCCAGCAAGCCCCAGGGAGGTGAAGCTTTCTTT